This T cell receptor beta chain was documented in a study of T cells in Graves' hyperthyroidism and ophthalmopathy. This clonotype was counted ten times or more. Patients were excluded because of uncontrolled infection, other autoimmune disease, pregnancy or lactation. The germline V and J ends were trimmed by 0 bases and 4 bases, with 12 bases remaining between them. Germline CDR1 reads LGHDT; CDR2 reads YNNKEL (reference sequence). The CDR3 covers 15 residues. Amplified TCR beta CDR3 regions came from RNA transcripts. A first-round RT-PCR of the TCR CDR3 used the HTBI primer set. TCRdb used MiXCR to reprocess the multiplex PCR reads, holding one entry per CDR3 protein. The sample contains around 620,000 distinct CDR3 sequences, about 45% of which appear only once.

This TCR derives from an adult woman with Graves' disease, either hyperthyroidism or ophthalmopathy (not recorded which). Material: peripheral blood or thyroid tissue (not recorded which). The genes are TRBV3-1 and TRBJ2-5; D might be TRBD1 (6 bases). The CDR3 is CASSQDPDSRETQYF. The DNA of the CDR3 is TGTGCCAGCAGCCAAGATCCGGACAGTCGAGAGACCCAGTACTTC.